This T cell receptor (beta chain) was identified in a study of control samples from healthy donors and cancer patients. The method was immunoSEQ multiplex PCR; TCRdb's version includes in-frame clones alone and lacks a portion of them. The table lists under 30,000 clones, roughly 78% of them singletons. The germline V gene has CDR1 GTSNPN and CDR2 SVGIG (reference sequence). V was shortened by 1 base and J by 8 bases, with 20 bases between the two germline ends. This CDR3 is 15 amino acids long. The sequence came from a man aged 55 to 70 with head and neck cancer. This chain links TRBV30 with TRBJ1-1, with D unclear. The source material was PBMCs. DNA for the CDR3: TGTGCCTGGAGTGGGGCCTCAGGAGCGCGAGGCGAAGCTTTCTTT. Translating gives CAWSGASGARGEAFF.